This is a list of T cell receptor beta chains from one sample in a study of cytomegalovirus exposure and HLA in healthy donors. The method was immunoSEQ multiplex PCR; TCRdb's version includes in-frame clones alone and lacks a portion of them. The table records about 140,000 clones, 73% of them present only once. What was sequenced was PBMCs. The receptors shown here come from a human donor in good health. Each CDR3 is given with its conserved first and last residue. Fields, in order: J gene, D gene, V gene, clone size, CDR3 protein, CDR3 DNA. A D gene is named only where the DNA matches it firmly. Expanded clones get a size class; other rows say once, few or many, or leave the size out.

>TRBJ2-2|.|TRBV7-3|.
CASSLRRANTGELFF
TGTGCCAGCAGCTTACGCAGGGCGAACACCGGGGAGCTGTTTTTT
>TRBJ1-3|.|TRBV20-1|.
CSAERGNTIYF
TGCAGTGCCGAGAGAGGAAACACCATATATTTT
>TRBJ2-5|.|TRBV7-2|.
CASSLEGTFQETQYF
TGTGCCAGCAGCCTAGAGGGGACTTTCCAAGAGACCCAGTACTTC
>TRBJ2-1|TRBD2|TRBV4-1|once
CASSQAQRDGNEQFF
TGCGCCAGCAGCCAAGCCCAGCGGGATGGGAATGAGCAGTTCTTC
>TRBJ1-2|TRBD1|TRBV6-6|.
CASSDRGGYGYTF
TGTGCCAGCAGCGACAGGGGTGGCTATGGCTACACCTTC
>TRBJ2-2|.|TRBV9|once
CASSYQVSGELFF
TGTGCCAGCAGCTACCAGGTTTCCGGGGAGCTGTTTTTT
>TRBJ1-2|.|TRBV29-1|once
CSVAGETNYGYTF
TGCAGCGTTGCGGGAGAGACTAACTATGGCTACACCTTC
>TRBJ2-7|TRBD2|TRBV7-9|.
CASSSSGNSYEQYF
TGTGCCAGCAGCTCTAGCGGGAACTCCTACGAGCAGTACTTC
>TRBJ2-7|TRBD2|TRBV7-9|.
CASSWGLAGGEQQYF
TGTGCCAGCAGCTGGGGACTAGCGGGGGGGGAACAGCAGTACTTC
>TRBJ2-7|.|TRBV4-2|.
CASSPGLGDEQYF
TGTGCCAGCAGCCCGGGCCTCGGGGACGAGCAGTACTTC
>TRBJ2-1|.|TRBV6-1|few
CASSPASSYNEQFF
TGTGCCAGCAGTCCTGCTAGCTCCTACAATGAGCAGTTCTTC
>TRBJ1-2|TRBD1|TRBV6-5|.
CASSRGQGVAYGYTF
TGTGCCAGCAGCCGGGGACAGGGGGTTGCCTATGGCTACACCTTC
>TRBJ2-5|.|TRBV28|many
CASSLEVGGGQETQYF
TGTGCCAGCAGTTTAGAGGTGGGAGGGGGCCAAGAGACCCAGTACTTC
>TRBJ2-3|TRBD2|TRBV5-1|few
CASSRGVAAPDTQYF
TGCGCCAGCAGCCGGGGGGTAGCGGCTCCGGATACGCAGTATTTT
>TRBJ1-2|.|TRBV4-1|few
CASSQEGQIFGGYTF
TGCGCCAGCAGCCAAGAAGGACAGATATTTGGTGGCTACACCTTC
>TRBJ2-1|.|TRBV21-1|.
CASSKGLGQGARNEQFF
TGTGCCAGCAGCAAAGGTTTGGGACAGGGGGCGAGGAATGAGCAGTTCTTC